The 17 T cell receptor beta chains presented below share a single source sample, sequenced in a study of T-cell memory formation after mild COVID-19. Via MiXCR, TCRdb re-called the 5' RACE reads, giving one row per CDR3 protein. Counted here are 270,000 or so distinct CDR3 sequences, roughly 17% occurring once; the ten biggest clones make up about 23%. Sequences were obtained from PBMCs or a T cell subset sorted from them (not recorded which). These TCRs come from a man younger than 35 who had mild COVID-19 (a few samples of this study predate the infection). Cell type and time point are not known.

This clonotype has more than one count but fewer than ten. The chain couples TRBV6-5 to TRBJ1-5; the D gene is possibly TRBD1 (6 bases). The CDR3 consists of 14 residues. V was pared by 5 bases and J by 3 bases, with 11 bases between. Germline CDR1 is MNHEY and CDR2 is SVGAGI. This CDR3 is CASSARQDNQPQHF. The CDR3 bases are TGTGCCAGCAGTGCCAGACAGGACAATCAGCCCCAGCATTTT.

This clonotype was detected only a few times. The rearrangement links TRBV10-1 to TRBJ2-3; D is unresolved. This CDR3 region has 14 residues. CDR1 is WNHNN and CDR2 is SYGVQD in the germline V gene (reference sequence). Trimming left V 2 bases short and J 0 bases short, with 6 bases between. Written as DNA, the CDR3 is TGCGCCAGCAGTGAGGGATCAAGCACAGATACGCAGTATTTT. It codes for CASSEGSSTDTQYF.

A few counts support this clonotype. The rearrangement joins TRBV24-1 to TRBJ2-3; TRBD1 aligns across 8 bases. V shed 4 bases, J shed 2 bases, and the junction held 4 bases outside the gene matches. CDR1 and CDR2 from the germline V gene are KGHDR and SFDVKD. CDR3 size: 15 residues. The CDR3 here is CATSEPGQDTDTQYF. For the CDR3, the DNA is TGTGCCACCAGTGAGCCGGGACAGGACACAGATACGCAGTATTTT.

The chain carries TRBV18 and TRBJ1-5, with a possible D match to TRBD1 (6 bases). Germline assignment: CDR1 KGHSH and CDR2 LQKENI. The CDR3 is made up of 15 amino acids. The V end was cut by 3 bases, the J end by 5 bases, with 14 bases between. For the CDR3, the DNA is TGTGCCAGCTCACCTAACGTAGGGGGGGATCAGCCCCAGCATTTT. It translates to CASSPNVGGDQPQHF.

This clonotype was counted between two and nine times. The CDR3 DNA is TGTGCCAGCAGCTCTGCGGCCGGGACCGGGGAGCTGTTTTTT. It codes for CASSSAAGTGELFF. The genes are TRBV7-9 and TRBJ2-2, with D unclear. The germline V and J ends were trimmed by 4 bases and 5 bases, with 11 bases remaining between them. Germline values: CDR1 SEHNR, CDR2 FQNEAQ (reference sequence). This CDR3 contains 14 residues.

The chain has TRBV12-3 or TRBV12-4 and TRBJ2-3; D perhaps matches TRBD1 (5 bases). V was clipped by 2 bases and J by 4 bases, with 10 bases between them. This CDR3 spans 14 amino acids. The CDR3 protein is CASSLSGHSDTQYF. In DNA, the CDR3 is TGTGCCAGCAGTTTAAGTGGACACTCAGATACGCAGTATTTT.

The chain has TRBV2 and TRBJ2-1, with 13 bases that match TRBD2. Germline V gene lookup returns CDR1 SNHLY and CDR2 FYNNEI. V dropped 4 bases and J dropped 4; count of bases not matched to a gene: 7. This CDR3 region has 17 residues. The CDR3 nucleotides read TGTGCCAGCAGTGTGTCCCTACTAGCGGGGGGGTACAATGAGCAGTTCTTC. This codes for CASSVSLLAGGYNEQFF.

This clonotype occurred many times. The chain uses TRBV3-2 and TRBJ2-1; no check of the table's D call, TRBD1, against the DNA was made. TRBV3-2 is flagged as a pseudogene. The CDR3 has 14 residues. DNA for the CDR3: TGTGCCACCTTCAGCCGGGGGCGGGGGAATGAGCAGTTCTTC. The encoded protein is CATFSRGRGNEQFF.

This clonotype was detected only a few times. The V call is TRBV20-1, the J call TRBJ2-7; perhaps TRBD2 as D (6 bases). The V end lost 4 bases, the J end lost 2 bases, and 12 bases lay between the germline ends. CDR3 length: 13 residues. CDR1 DFQATT and CDR2 SNEGSKA come from the germline V gene (reference sequence). The DNA for the CDR3 is TGCAGTGCTACCGGGACTGACACCTACGAGCAGTACGTC. Residues: CSATGTDTYEQYV.

Ten or more counts support this clonotype. The V and J genes are TRBV7-2 and TRBJ2-7; 7 nucleotides agree with TRBD2. This CDR3 has 13 residues. CDR1 SGHTA and CDR2 FQGNSA come from the germline V gene. Unmatched junction bases numbered 2, after V lost 2 bases and J lost 4 bases. The CDR3 reads CASSLQRGYEQYF. In DNA, the CDR3 is TGTGCCAGCAGCTTACAGCGGGGTTACGAGCAGTACTTC. Using reference TRBV7-2 and TRBJ2-7 for the parts outside the CDR3, the full variable domain is GAGVSQSPSNKVTEKGKDVELRCDPISGHTALYWYRQSLGQGLEFLIYFQGNSAPDKSGLPSDRFSAERTGGSVSTLTIQRTQQEDSAVYLCASSLQRGYEQYFGPGTRLTVT.

This clonotype was seen at least ten times. The CDR3 DNA is TGTGCCAGCAGCTTTCTTTTCAATGAGCAGTTCTTC. Protein sequence: CASSFLFNEQFF. The chain links TRBV7-3 to TRBJ2-1; D gene uncertain. The germline V gene has CDR1 SGHTA and CDR2 FQGTGA. The CDR3 covers 12 residues. V lost 3 bases and J 6 bases, leaving 6 bases between the germline ends.

This clonotype has more than one count but fewer than ten. The chain links TRBV12-5 to TRBJ1-5, with D hard to call. There are 12 residues in the CDR3. Looked up from germline, CDR1 is LGHNT and CDR2 is FRNRAP. Trimming removed 6 bases from V and 3 bases from J, with 6 bases in between. CDR3 sequence reads: CASGLINQPQHF. CDR3 DNA sequence: TGTGCTAGTGGCCTAATCAATCAGCCCCAGCATTTT.

This sequence joins TRBV29-1 and TRBJ1-6; D unresolved. V lost 8 bases to trimming and J lost 3 bases, with 11 bases between them. Germline assignment: CDR1 SQVTM and CDR2 ANQGSEA. This CDR3 spans 13 amino acids. The DNA of the CDR3 is TGCAGCTTTCAGAAGAGCTATAATTCACCCCTCCACTTT. It is translated as CSFQKSYNSPLHF.

This chain links TRBV7-2 with TRBJ2-3; TRBD2 matches 11 bases. The CDR3 loop spans 16 amino acids. The J segment lost 8 bases and the V segment lost 2 bases, leaving 9 bases of the junction unmatched. Germline CDR1 SGHTA, CDR2 FQGNSA. DNA of the CDR3: TGTGCCAGCAGCTTATCTACTAGCGGGGGCCCATTTACGCAGTATTTT. This translates into CASSLSTSGGPFTQYF.

This clonotype was detected only a few times. The chain combines TRBV6-2 or TRBV6-3 with TRBJ2-3; D is unclear. CDR1 is MNHEY and CDR2 is SVGEGT in the germline V gene. The CDR3 has 11 amino acids. Trimming removed 7 bases from V and 4 bases from J, with 6 bases in between. The DNA for the CDR3 is TGTGCCAGCAACCAGGCAGATACGCAGTATTTT. It yields the protein CASNQADTQYF.

The J gene is TRBJ1-3, the V gene TRBV4-1; D is unresolved. Trimming cost V 1 base and J 0 bases, with 16 bases left between them. This CDR3 is built from 18 residues. Germline loops: CDR1 MGHRA, CDR2 YSYEKL. DNA for the CDR3: TGCGCCAGCAGCCAAGTCTTCCCGAAGATCCACTCTGGAAACACCATATATTTT. It specifies CASSQVFPKIHSGNTIYF.

This clonotype was found a few times. The CDR3: CASSLDTRARYEQFF. CDR3 sequence (DNA): TGTGCCAGCAGCTTGGATACGCGGGCGAGGTATGAGCAGTTCTTC. The chain uses TRBV5-4 and TRBJ2-1; D possibly corresponds to TRBD2 (5 bases). Looked up from germline, CDR1 is SGHNT and CDR2 is YYREEE (reference sequence). This CDR3 contains 15 residues. Between the trimmed V and J ends, which lost 0 bases and 8 bases, there was a span of 15 bases.